This TCR beta chain was sequenced in a study of siplizumab effects on memory and regulatory T cells. Findings and caveats of the study: Among alloreactive clones, only a minor fraction mapped to unstimulated subsets. Memory T cells appeared less diverse than naive cells, which seemed to contribute substantially to alloresponse.

On this clone: What it binds is not known.

CDR1 is SGDLS and CDR2 is YYNGEE in the germline V gene. V lost 5 bases and J 7 bases, leaving 15 bases between the germline ends. The CDR3 loop spans 14 amino acids. Sequencing used immunoSEQ multiplex PCR; TCRdb keeps in-frame clones, though not all of them. This table has some 64,000 clones, roughly 85% appearing once. The receptor was derived from a human donor in good health. The chain uses TRBV9 and TRBJ2-2; D is tentatively TRBD1 or TRBD2 (6 bases each). The material sequenced was memory CD4+ T cells sorted from blood. CDR3 coding DNA: TGTGCCAGCAGTCCCACGGGGGCAAACGGGGAGCTGTTTTTT. Protein product: CASSPTGANGELFF. Combining the CDR3 with reference TRBV9 and TRBJ2-2 gives the whole variable domain DSGVTQTPKHLITATGQRVTLRCSPRSGDLSVYWYQQSLDQGLQFLIQYYNGEERAKGNILERFSAQQFPDLHSELNLSSLELGDSALYFCASSPTGANGELFFGEGSRLTVL.